This paragraph reports one T cell receptor beta chain. Its antigen remains unknown. The assay was immunoSEQ multiplex PCR, and TCRdb's table has in-frame clones only and misses some. The sample records more than 12,000 clones, around 81% being singletons. Baseline, cycle 4 day 1, and cycle 7 day 1 were the blood sampling points. These data belong to a study of OX40 agonist ivuxolimab in advanced cancers. The overall study: The treatment was a fully human IgG2 OX40 agonist, ivuxolimab. Of mixed ages from 23 to 79 and averaging about 60 years, the group was around 78% male. Study-level findings and limits: Low clonal expansion, among the lowest seen, marked partial responders at 0.1-3.0 mg/kg.

V gave up 0 bases and J gave up 7 bases, with 7 bases separating them. This CDR3 is built from 12 residues. Material: CD4+ or CD8+ T cells sorted from blood, obtained in a trial of the OX40 agonist ivuxolimab. The gene calls are TRBV6-7 and TRBJ2-7; D gene ambiguous. TRBV6-7 is treated as an ORF (open reading frame) with a function not yet certain. This clonotype originated in an adult with an advanced solid tumor such as melanoma, head and neck, liver or kidney cancer. CDR3: CASSYSAGEQYF. The DNA for the CDR3 is TGTGCCAGCAGTTACTCGGCTGGGGAGCAGTACTTC.